This T cell receptor (beta chain) was profiled in a study of cytomegalovirus exposure and HLA in healthy donors. Overall study results and limits: Being productive about 87% or about 30% of the time was typical of most TCR beta V segments in an earlier analysis. Common viral pathogens seemed, in a later analysis, to connect with several of the most significant clusters. Later analysis suggested most CMV-associated TCR beta chains were HLA-restricted.

V lost 0 bases, J lost 0 bases, and 4 bases stayed unmatched. This CDR3 comprises 18 residues. Germline CDR1 and CDR2: SGHRS and YFSETQ. Regarding this clone: What it binds is unknown.

Primers for the PCR totalled 60 Vbeta and 13 Jbeta. Measured with immunoSEQ multiplex PCR; TCRdb has only the in-frame clones, and not every one. The repertoire holds about 160,000 clones, with over 80% as singletons. Sequenced input: PBMCs. This TCR was recovered from a girl aged 10 to 17 in good health and CMV-seropositive. This chain uses TRBV5-1 with TRBJ2-1; 12 bases are shared with TRBD2. DNA of the CDR3: TGCGCCAGCAGCTTGGGGACTAGCGGGGCCGGCTCCTACAATGAGCAGTTCTTC. This codes for CASSLGTSGAGSYNEQFF. Full variable domain (missing parts from reference TRBV5-1 and TRBJ2-1): KAGVTQTPRYLIKTRGQQVTLSCSPISGHRSVSWYQQTPGQGLQFLFEYFSETQRNKGNFPGRFSGRQFSNSRSEMNVSTLELGDSALYLCASSLGTSGAGSYNEQFFGPGTRLTVL.